This TCR beta chain stems from a study of T cells in Graves' hyperthyroidism and ophthalmopathy (dated by TCRdb to about 2019). Notes on the research overall: Peripheral blood was sampled at the time of initial diagnosis, prior to any treatment. TCR Vbeta CDR3 sequencing of 130 to 150 peripheral blood samples (about 45 ophthalmopathy, 75 to 80 hyperthyroidism and roughly 17 progressor patients) is reported in the paper. After sampling, hyperthyroidism patients received methimazole starting at 30 mg daily, and ophthalmopathy patients received high-dose intravenous methylprednisolone. To identify distinguishing TCR V-J signatures, a discovery cohort of about a hundred patients was used, comprising under 45 with Graves' ophthalmopathy and roughly 60 with stable Graves' hyperthyroidism. In addition, the study compared T-cell repertoires in thyroid tissue and in blood from over 5 Graves' hyperthyroidism patients. The roughly 94 discovery patients were randomly split 7:3 into training and test sets. An independent validation cohort of under 20 hyperthyroidism patients and over 15 patients who later progressed to ophthalmopathy tested prospective prediction of ophthalmopathy.

In regard to this clonotype: Its specific antigen is unknown. Base qualities are missing; no much larger clone stands one base away.

Amplification of TCR beta CDR3 regions was carried out from RNA transcripts. The first round of RT-PCR for the TCR CDR3 was performed with the HTBI primer set and the Qiagen OneStep RT-PCR kit. Libraries were constructed in a second round of multiplex PCR, after which size selection and purification were carried out. Sequencing of the libraries was done on an Illumina HiSeq2000 using paired-end 100 bp reads. As for the original processing: Raw data were processed with SOAPnuke, discarding reads with adapters, uncalled bases, mean Phred below 15, or no exact constant-primer or identifier match. High-quality paired reads were merged with COPE v1.2.5, and unique nucleotide sequences were defined as clonotypes. MiTCR v1.1 was used to align the clonotypes against IMGT TRBV, TRBD and TRBJ reference segments. Only V-J combinations with frequency above 0.0001, covering 99% to 99.2% of repertoires, were analysed. The TCS score was defined as the ratio of F50 (clonal expansion) to E x V (chaos), calculated using BLOSUM62-based TCRdist between CDR3 peptides within each V-J. Welch's t-statistics and random forest reduced around 510 V-J features to 10 to 15, which were used in a naive Bayes classifier (R e1071). Starting from the raw public reads, TCRdb applied fastp trimming at Q25, assembled clones with MiXCR and retained in-frame beta chains. For every CDR3 protein sequence, its rows merge into one entry that carries the most common genes and DNA. The V and J calls were determined by TCRdb, not by the authors. The sample has roughly 570,000 distinct CDR3 sequences on record, about 15% of them singletons. The ten largest clones represent about 7% of the sample.

Broad study findings and their caveats: Blood samples also contained most of the expanded thyroid clonotypes (frequency above 0.001), which suggests that blood repertoires may reflect thyroid immune responses. No statistical method was used to fix the sample size in advance, and group allocation was not hidden from the investigators. In validation, progression to ophthalmopathy was predicted by the model with more than 65% sensitivity and roughly 76% specificity, a median of 6.5 months before onset. A model built on a 13 V-J signature distinguished ophthalmopathy from stable hyperthyroidism, reaching about 88% sensitivity and 81.08% specificity in cross-validation and 80%/75% in testing.

A patient counted as having stable Graves' hyperthyroidism if no progression to ophthalmopathy occurred over 18 months of follow-up. Hyperthyroidism patients were newly diagnosed, with disease duration under 2 months, and aged 18 to 65 years. The study excluded patients with uncontrolled infections, other autoimmune diseases, pregnancy or lactation. Clinical symptoms, serum thyroxine and TRAb, thyroid ultrasound, and orbital computed tomography formed the basis for the diagnoses. PBMCs were isolated from 7.5 to 10 ml of fresh peripheral blood by Ficoll-Paque density gradient centrifugation. Trizol reagent was used to extract total RNA, and RNA quality was then checked on an Agilent 2100 Bioanalyzer. The CDR3 spans 12 residues, from the cysteine through the phenylalanine. The entry retains the CDR3 DNA only, 36 bases that are in frame from base 1. V is shortened by 7 bases, J by 9 bases, and the region joining them spans 14 bases. CDR1 and CDR2 were assigned from the germline V gene as SGHRS and YFSETQ.

The sample was blood. The TCR was taken from a young woman with Graves' hyperthyroidism. The rearranged segments are TRBV5-1 and TRBJ2-1; TRBD1 is a weak D gene call, 5 bases matching. The DNA is as follows: TGCGCCAGCGTGGGGCCTAATTTTGAGCAGTTCTTC. It encodes CASVGPNFEQFF.